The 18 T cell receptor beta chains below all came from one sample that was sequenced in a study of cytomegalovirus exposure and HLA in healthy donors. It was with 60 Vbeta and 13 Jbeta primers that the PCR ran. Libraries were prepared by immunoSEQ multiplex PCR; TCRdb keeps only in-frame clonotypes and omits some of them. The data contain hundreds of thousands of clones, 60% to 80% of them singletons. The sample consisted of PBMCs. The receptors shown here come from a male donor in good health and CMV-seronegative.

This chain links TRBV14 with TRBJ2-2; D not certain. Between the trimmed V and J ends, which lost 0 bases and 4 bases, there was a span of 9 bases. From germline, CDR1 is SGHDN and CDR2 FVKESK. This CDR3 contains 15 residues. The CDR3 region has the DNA TGTGCCAGCAGCCAAGATTTTCCAGTCACCGGGGAGCTGTTTTTT. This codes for CASSQDFPVTGELFF.

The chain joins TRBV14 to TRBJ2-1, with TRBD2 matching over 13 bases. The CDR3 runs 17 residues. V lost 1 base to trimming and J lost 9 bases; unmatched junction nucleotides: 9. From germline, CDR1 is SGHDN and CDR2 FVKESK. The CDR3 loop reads CASSQGTRGLAGSEQFF. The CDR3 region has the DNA TGTGCCAGCAGCCAAGGGACACGGGGACTAGCGGGAAGTGAGCAGTTCTTC.

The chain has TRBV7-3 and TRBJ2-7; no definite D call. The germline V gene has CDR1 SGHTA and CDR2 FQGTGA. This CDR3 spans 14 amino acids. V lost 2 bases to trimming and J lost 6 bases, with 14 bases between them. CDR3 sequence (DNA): TGTGCCAGCAGCTTACAGCCCGGAAGAGGCGAGCAGTACTTC. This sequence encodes CASSLQPGRGEQYF. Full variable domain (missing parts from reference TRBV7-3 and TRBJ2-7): GAGVSQTPSNKVTEKGKYVELRCDPISGHTALYWYRQSLGQGPEFLIYFQGTGAADDSGLPNDRFFAVRPEGSVSTLKIQRTERGDSAVYLCASSLQPGRGEQYFGPGTRLTVT.

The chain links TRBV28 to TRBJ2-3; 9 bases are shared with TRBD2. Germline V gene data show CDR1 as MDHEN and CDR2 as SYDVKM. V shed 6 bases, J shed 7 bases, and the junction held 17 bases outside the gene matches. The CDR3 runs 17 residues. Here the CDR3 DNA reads TGTGCCAGCAGCGACGGGGAGGGCGGGAGGGCCAGGAATACGCAGTATTTT. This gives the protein CASSDGEGGRARNTQYF.

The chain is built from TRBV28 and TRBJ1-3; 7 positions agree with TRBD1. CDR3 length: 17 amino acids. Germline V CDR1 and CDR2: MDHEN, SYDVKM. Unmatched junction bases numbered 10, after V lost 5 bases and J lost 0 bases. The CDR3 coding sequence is TGTGCCAGCAGTAAAATGGGGACAGCCATCTCTGGAAACACCATATATTTT. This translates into CASSKMGTAISGNTIYF.

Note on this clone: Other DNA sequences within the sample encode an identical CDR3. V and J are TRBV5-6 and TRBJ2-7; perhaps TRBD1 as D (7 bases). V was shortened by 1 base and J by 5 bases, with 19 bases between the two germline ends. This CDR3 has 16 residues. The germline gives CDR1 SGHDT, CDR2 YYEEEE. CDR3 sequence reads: CASSLIQGNGGNEQYF. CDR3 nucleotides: TGTGCCAGCAGCTTGATACAGGGGAATGGAGGGAACGAGCAGTACTTC.

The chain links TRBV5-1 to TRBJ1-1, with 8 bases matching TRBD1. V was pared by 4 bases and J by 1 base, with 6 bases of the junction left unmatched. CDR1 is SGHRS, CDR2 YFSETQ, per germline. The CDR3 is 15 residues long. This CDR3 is CASSATGTGNTEAFF. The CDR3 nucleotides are TGCGCCAGCAGCGCTACCGGGACAGGGAACACTGAAGCTTTCTTT.

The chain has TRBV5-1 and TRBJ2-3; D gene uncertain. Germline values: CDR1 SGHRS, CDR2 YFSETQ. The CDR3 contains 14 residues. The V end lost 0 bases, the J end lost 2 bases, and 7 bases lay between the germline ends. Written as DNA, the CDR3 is TGCGCCAGCAGCTTGGATCCGGTCACAGATACGCAGTATTTT. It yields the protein CASSLDPVTDTQYF.

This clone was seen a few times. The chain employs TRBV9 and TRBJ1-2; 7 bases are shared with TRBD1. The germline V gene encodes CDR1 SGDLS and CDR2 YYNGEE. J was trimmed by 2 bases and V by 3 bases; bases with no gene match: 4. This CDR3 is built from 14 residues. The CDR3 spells CASSAGQRNYGYTF. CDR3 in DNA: TGTGCCAGCAGCGCGGGACAGAGGAACTATGGCTACACCTTC.

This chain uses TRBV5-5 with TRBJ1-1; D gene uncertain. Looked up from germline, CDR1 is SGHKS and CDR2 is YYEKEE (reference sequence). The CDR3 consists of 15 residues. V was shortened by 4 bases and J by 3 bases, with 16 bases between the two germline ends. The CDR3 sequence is CASSIDRDRDTEAFF. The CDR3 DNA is TGTGCCAGCAGCATAGACCGTGACCGGGACACTGAAGCTTTCTTT. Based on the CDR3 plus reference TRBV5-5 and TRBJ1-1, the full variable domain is DAGVTQSPTHLIKTRGQQVTLRCSPISGHKSVSWYQQVLGQGPQFIFQYYEKEERGRGNFPDRFSARQFPNYSSELNVNALLLGDSALYLCASSIDRDRDTEAFFGQGTRLTVV.

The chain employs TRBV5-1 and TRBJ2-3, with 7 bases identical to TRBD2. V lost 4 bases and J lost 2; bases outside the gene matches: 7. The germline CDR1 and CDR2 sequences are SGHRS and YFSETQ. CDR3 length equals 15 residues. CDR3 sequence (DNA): TGCGCCAGCAGCGAGGGCGGGGGAGACACAGATACGCAGTATTTT. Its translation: CASSEGGGDTDTQYF.

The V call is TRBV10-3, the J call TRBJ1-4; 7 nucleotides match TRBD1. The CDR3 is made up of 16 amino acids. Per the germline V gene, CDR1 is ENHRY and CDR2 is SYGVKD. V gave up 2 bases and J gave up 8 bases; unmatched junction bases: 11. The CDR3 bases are TGTGCCATCAGTGAGCTTTTAGGGGGCGCCGCCGAAAAACTGTTTTTT. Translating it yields CAISELLGGAAEKLFF.

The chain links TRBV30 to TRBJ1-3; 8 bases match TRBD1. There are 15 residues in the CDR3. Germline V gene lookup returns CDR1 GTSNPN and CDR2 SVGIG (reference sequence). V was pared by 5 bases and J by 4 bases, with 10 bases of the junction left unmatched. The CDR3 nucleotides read TGTGCCTGGGAGATCAGGGGGCGATCCGGAAACACCATATATTTT. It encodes CAWEIRGRSGNTIYF. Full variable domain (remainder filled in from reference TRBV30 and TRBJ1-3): SQTIHQWPATLVQPVGSPLSLECTVEGTSNPNLYWYRQAAGRGLQLLFYSVGIGQISSEVPQNLSASRPQDRQFILSSKKLLLSDSGFYLCAWEIRGRSGNTIYFGEGSWLTVV.

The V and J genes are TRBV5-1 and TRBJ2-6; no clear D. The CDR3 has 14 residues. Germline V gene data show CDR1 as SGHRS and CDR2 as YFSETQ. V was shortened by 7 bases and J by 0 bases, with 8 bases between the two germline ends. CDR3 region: CASQANSGANVLTF. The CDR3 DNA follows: TGCGCCAGCCAGGCTAACTCTGGGGCCAACGTCCTGACTTTC.

In DNA, the CDR3 is TGTGCCAGCAGCTTGGAGTCACAAGAGACCCAGTACTTC. Encoded protein: CASSLESQETQYF. This chain joins TRBV13 and TRBJ2-5, with D unclear. Germline CDR1 reads PRHDT; CDR2 reads FYEKMQ (reference sequence). The CDR3 has 13 amino acids. V was clipped by 3 bases and J by 2 bases, with 7 bases between them.

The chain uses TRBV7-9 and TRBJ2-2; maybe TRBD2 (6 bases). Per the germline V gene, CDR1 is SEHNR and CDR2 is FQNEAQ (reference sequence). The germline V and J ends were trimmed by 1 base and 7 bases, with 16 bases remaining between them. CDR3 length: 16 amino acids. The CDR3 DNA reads TGTGCCAGCAGCTTAGTTCCCCGGGAGTGGATCGGGGAGCTGTTTTTT. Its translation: CASSLVPREWIGELFF.

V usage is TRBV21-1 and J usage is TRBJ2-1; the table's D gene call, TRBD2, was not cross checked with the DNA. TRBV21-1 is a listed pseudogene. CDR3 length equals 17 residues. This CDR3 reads CASSNIQRPWEWNEQFF. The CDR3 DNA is TGTGCCAGCAGCAACATACAGAGGCCTTGGGAGTGGAATGAGCAGTTCTTC.

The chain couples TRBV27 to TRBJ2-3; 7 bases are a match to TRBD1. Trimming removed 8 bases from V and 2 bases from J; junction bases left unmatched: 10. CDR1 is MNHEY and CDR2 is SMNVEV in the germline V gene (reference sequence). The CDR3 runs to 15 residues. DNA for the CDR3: TGTGCCAGCCATCCGACAGGGAAGGCCACAGATACGCAGTATTTT. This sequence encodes CASHPTGKATDTQYF.